This entry describes one T cell receptor (beta chain). Trimming stripped 1 base from V and 6 bases from J, with 13 bases between. From germline, CDR1 is SGHDN and CDR2 FVKESK. This CDR3 spans 15 amino acids. This sample is drawn from a study of blood T cell repertoires in COVID-19. Study as a whole: The cDNA or gDNA used as material had been derived from T cells, B-cell-depleted T cells, or PBMCs.

Method: immunoSEQ multiplex PCR; TCRdb's copy keeps in-frame clones and lacks some. This sample has fewer than 350,000 clones, with 85% found just once. The sequence was collected from a human donor in a cohort sampled during active COVID-19. The chain recombines TRBV14 with TRBJ1-3; D gene uncertain. Material for sequencing was peripheral blood. The CDR3 loop reads CASSQGGRGLNTIYF. CDR3 in DNA: TGTGCCAGCAGCCAAGGAGGGCGCGGACTAAACACCATATATTTT. The full variable domain, completed using reference TRBV14 and TRBJ1-3, is EAGVTQFPSHSVIEKGQTVTLRCDPISGHDNLYWYRRVMGKEIKFLLHFVKESKQDESGMPNNRFLAERTGGTYSTLKVQPAELEDSGVYFCASSQGGRGLNTIYFGEGSWLTVV.